What follows are 28 T cell receptor beta chains derived from one specimen sequenced in a study of T cell repertoires in cytomegalovirus infection. TCRdb used MiXCR to reprocess the reads, holding one entry per CDR3 protein. The sample carries about 260,000 distinct CDR3 sequences, around 8.7% recorded once. The sample consisted of PBMCs. All receptors derive from a human donor in good health (CMV status not recorded). Some clones in this sample may be carry-over from other donors' samples.

This clonotype was found a few times. The J gene is TRBJ2-1, the V gene TRBV6-6, with TRBD2 matching over 9 bases. J lost 9 bases, V lost 4 bases, and 1 base had no gene match. This CDR3 region has 12 residues. CDR1 and CDR2 from the germline V gene are MNHNY and SVGAGI (reference sequence). CDR3 residues: CASSSSGVEQFF. Here the CDR3 DNA reads TGTGCCAGCAGTTCTAGCGGGGTTGAGCAGTTCTTC.

At least ten counts were recorded for this clonotype. This chain uses TRBV20-1 with TRBJ1-6; D unresolved. Germline assignment: CDR1 DFQATT and CDR2 SNEGSKA (reference sequence). The CDR3 contains 13 residues. Trimming left V 3 bases short and J 7 bases short, with 10 bases between. The CDR3 here is CSARRPSNSPLHF. The CDR3 DNA reads TGCAGTGCTAGGAGGCCCTCGAATTCACCCCTCCACTTT.

V and J are TRBV7-9 and TRBJ1-4; no firm D call. The germline V gene encodes CDR1 SEHNR and CDR2 FQNEAQ (reference sequence). The CDR3 sequence is 15 residues long. Trimming removed 5 bases at V and 7 bases at J, with 17 bases between. The CDR3 is CASSPGEATGEKLFF. The CDR3 DNA reads as TGTGCCAGCAGCCCCGGAGAGGCCACGGGTGAAAAACTGTTTTTT.

This chain links TRBV7-2 with TRBJ2-6; 10 nucleotides match TRBD1. This CDR3 contains 17 residues. The germline CDR1 and CDR2 sequences are SGHTA and FQGNSA. V lost 6 bases and J lost 12; bases outside the gene matches: 17. Here the CDR3 DNA reads TGTGCCAGCAGTTCTAGAGGGACAGGGGAGAGTCCGACCGTCCTGACTTTC. This encodes CASSSRGTGESPTVLTF.

This clonotype has at least ten counts. The chain employs TRBV2 and TRBJ2-7, with D uncertain. The CDR3 is made up of 13 amino acids. CDR1 and CDR2 (germline): SNHLY, FYNNEI. V lost 0 bases and J 3 bases, leaving 6 bases between the germline ends. The CDR3 reads CASSEATYYEQYF. CDR3 coding DNA: TGTGCCAGCAGTGAAGCGACGTACTACGAGCAGTACTTC.

A few counts support this clonotype. V is TRBV11-2 and J is TRBJ2-2; D is undetermined. Trimming shortened V by 7 bases and J by 0 bases, and 15 bases separated the two germline ends. The V gene's germline CDR1 is SGHAT and CDR2 FQNNGV. The CDR3 runs to 16 residues. CDR3 DNA sequence: TGTGCCAGCACCCCCGGGTTATTCGCGAACACCGGGGAGCTGTTTTTT. Its protein product is CASTPGLFANTGELFF.

In its sample, this clonotype was seen many times. V gene TRBV6-2 or TRBV6-3 combines with J gene TRBJ1-1; D is perhaps TRBD1 (6 bases). The germline V and J ends were trimmed by 8 bases and 1 base, with 17 bases remaining between them. Per the germline V gene, CDR1 is MNHEY and CDR2 is SVGEGT. This CDR3 region has 15 residues. CDR3 region: CASGRRRQENTEAFF. The DNA of the CDR3 is TGTGCCAGCGGACGTCGCAGACAGGAGAACACTGAAGCTTTCTTT.

This clonotype was counted ten times or more. This chain joins TRBV6-2 or TRBV6-3 and TRBJ1-1; TRBD1 is a possible D gene (6 bases). Germline V gene sequence: CDR1 MNHEY, CDR2 SVGEGT. The CDR3 runs to 17 residues. Trimming stripped 2 bases from V and 1 base from J, with 17 bases between. The CDR3 DNA follows: TGTGCCAGCAGTTACCCCCCCGGGAGGGGGAAGAACACTGAAGCTTTCTTT. Translating it yields CASSYPPGRGKNTEAFF.

This clonotype has ten or more counts. The chain links TRBV7-2 to TRBJ2-7; no clear D. Trimming took 7 bases from V and 3 from J, leaving 10 bases between them. The CDR3 loop spans 12 amino acids. Germline V lookup: CDR1 SGHTA, CDR2 FQGNSA. The CDR3 sequence is CASMTWDYEQYF. The CDR3 DNA reads as TGTGCCAGCATGACCTGGGACTACGAGCAGTACTTC.

The sample holds many counts of this clonotype. The chain couples TRBV20-1 to TRBJ2-1, with TRBD2 as a possible D gene (5 bases). This CDR3 spans 14 amino acids. Trimming took off 3 bases at V and 1 base at J, with 10 bases between the two ends. Germline CDR1 DFQATT, CDR2 SNEGSKA (reference sequence). CDR3 DNA sequence: TGCAGTGCTAGTGACCCGGGGTCCTACAATGAGCAGTTCTTC. Its translation is CSASDPGSYNEQFF.

The chain links TRBV29-1 to TRBJ1-1; 7 nucleotides agree with TRBD1. The junction had 14 bases not matched to a gene; V was cut back by 7 bases and J by 6 bases. The CDR3 runs to 14 residues. The germline V gene encodes CDR1 SQVTM and CDR2 ANQGSEA. DNA for the CDR3: TGCAGCGGTACCAGGGCAGGGGGTTGGTCTGAAGCTTTCTTT. Encoded protein: CSGTRAGGWSEAFF.

This clonotype occurred a few times. The chain has TRBV7-2 and TRBJ2-7; D unresolved. Germline loops: CDR1 SGHTA, CDR2 FQGNSA. V lost 1 base and J lost 3, with 19 bases in between. The CDR3 runs 17 residues. The CDR3 here is CASSLVVRTKESYEQYF. The DNA of the CDR3 is TGTGCCAGCAGCTTAGTCGTGCGGACCAAAGAGAGCTACGAGCAGTACTTC.

This clonotype has ten or more counts. The chain carries TRBV4-1 and TRBJ2-7; 9 bases line up with TRBD2. CDR3 size: 15 residues. The germline CDR1 and CDR2 sequences are MGHRA and YSYEKL. The junction had 6 bases not matched to a gene; V was cut back by 0 bases and J by 6 bases. The DNA for the CDR3 is TGCGCCAGCAGCCAAGAGGGGACTAGCTGGAGCGAGCAGTACTTC. Residues: CASSQEGTSWSEQYF.

There are a few counts of this clonotype. V usage is TRBV10-3 and J usage is TRBJ2-1; TRBD2 matches 11 bases. V shed 3 bases, J shed 8 bases, and the junction held 6 bases outside the gene matches. In germline, CDR1 is ENHRY, CDR2 SYGVKD. The CDR3 consists of 15 residues. The CDR3 sequence is CAISEGVAGGDEQFF. For the CDR3, the DNA is TGTGCCATCAGTGAAGGAGTAGCGGGAGGGGATGAGCAGTTCTTC.

This clonotype occurred many times. The chain is built from TRBV6-6 and TRBJ2-7; TRBD2 matches 11 bases. J lost 2 bases, V lost 6 bases, and 6 bases had no gene match. This CDR3 has 15 residues. Germline V CDR1 and CDR2: MNHNY, SVGAGI (reference sequence). The CDR3 nucleotides read TGTGCCAGCAGGGATGGGACTAGCGGTCCCTACGAGCAGTACTTC. Its translation is CASRDGTSGPYEQYF.

This clonotype was seen at least ten times. The chain combines TRBV7-9 with TRBJ2-1, with 13 bases that match TRBD2. This CDR3 has 19 residues. The trim removed 5 bases at V and 4 bases at J, leaving 14 bases unmatched. Germline V gene lookup returns CDR1 SEHNR and CDR2 FQNEAQ (reference sequence). For the CDR3, the DNA is TGTGCCAGCAGCGAGCCCTCCGGGACTAGCGGGGCATTTTACAATGAGCAGTTCTTC. Translating it yields CASSEPSGTSGAFYNEQFF.

This clonotype showed up just a few times. V and J are TRBV5-1 and TRBJ2-5; no reliable D call. Per the germline V gene, CDR1 is SGHRS and CDR2 is YFSETQ. The germline V and J ends were trimmed by 1 base and 2 bases, with 15 bases remaining between them. This CDR3 has 16 amino acids. The CDR3 here is CASSLSDGRIQETQYF. In nucleotides, the CDR3 is TGCGCCAGCAGCTTGTCCGACGGACGGATACAAGAGACCCAGTACTTC. The full variable domain, rest sourced from reference TRBV5-1 and TRBJ2-5, is KAGVTQTPRYLIKTRGQQVTLSCSPISGHRSVSWYQQTPGQGLQFLFEYFSETQRNKGNFPGRFSGRQFSNSRSEMNVSTLELGDSALYLCASSLSDGRIQETQYFGPGTRLLVL.

The J gene is TRBJ1-1, the V gene TRBV7-2, with 8 positions matching TRBD1. The CDR3 runs 14 residues. Unmatched junction bases numbered 15, after V lost 7 bases and J lost 11 bases. Germline V CDR1 and CDR2: SGHTA, FQGNSA. CDR3 protein: CASTPGQANRGAFF. In DNA form, the CDR3 reads TGTGCCAGCACCCCGGGACAGGCAAATCGGGGGGCTTTCTTT.

This clonotype was recorded many times. The gene calls are TRBV12-3 or TRBV12-4 and TRBJ2-7; 7 bases fit TRBD1. The CDR3 loop spans 17 amino acids. V lost 6 bases, J lost 7 bases, and 21 bases stayed unmatched. The CDR3 here is CASSSNRVARGQPEQYF. The CDR3 region has the DNA TGTGCCAGCAGCTCTAACCGCGTCGCGAGGGGACAGCCAGAGCAGTACTTC.

There are many counts of this clonotype. The rearrangement uses TRBV7-2 and TRBJ1-4; no definite D call. CDR1 SGHTA and CDR2 FQGNSA come from the germline V gene. The CDR3 has 14 amino acids. Trimming removed 0 bases from V and 3 bases from J, with 5 bases in between. The CDR3 here is CASSLAWANEKLFF. In DNA, the CDR3 is TGTGCCAGCAGCTTAGCGTGGGCTAATGAAAAACTGTTTTTT.

The J gene is TRBJ2-1, the V gene TRBV7-4; 10 bases map to TRBD2. The CDR3 is made up of 15 amino acids. With V trimmed by 5 bases and J by 9 bases, 10 bases remained unmatched. Germline CDR1 is SGHVT and CDR2 is SQSDAQ. CDR3 DNA sequence: TGTGCCAGCAGCCCTAGCCCTAGCGGGAGTGCTGAGCAGTTCTTC. Translated, it gives CASSPSPSGSAEQFF.

There are many counts of this clonotype. The genes are TRBV5-4 and TRBJ2-2; D is unresolved. CDR3 size: 14 residues. V lost 2 bases to trimming and J lost 4 bases, with 9 bases between them. Germline CDR1 is SGHNT and CDR2 is YYREEE (reference sequence). CDR3 DNA sequence: TGTGCCAGCAGCTTCGAGCGAGGCACCGGGGAGCTGTTTTTT. This gives the protein CASSFERGTGELFF.

The rearrangement uses TRBV5-6 and TRBJ2-2; D might be TRBD1 (6 bases). Trimming pared 4 bases from V and 1 base from J, leaving 14 bases between. Germline lookup yields CDR1 SGHDT and CDR2 YYEEEE. The CDR3 totals 16 residues. In DNA form, the CDR3 reads TGTGCCAGCAGCACCGAGACAGGACGGAACACCGGGGAGCTGTTTTTT. This encodes CASSTETGRNTGELFF.

The chain uses TRBV6-2 or TRBV6-3 and TRBJ1-5; 9 nucleotides line up with TRBD1. The CDR3 is 13 amino acids. CDR1 is MNHEY and CDR2 is SVGEGT in the germline V gene. Germline trimming cut 6 bases from V and 6 bases from J; bases unmatched to any gene: 3. The CDR3, as DNA: TGTGCCAGCAGCCTACAGGGGGCTCAGCCCCAGCATTTT. This codes for CASSLQGAQPQHF.

The CDR3 DNA reads as TGTGCCAGCAGCTTAGGCCAGGCCCGCTACGAGCAGTACTTC. Amino acids: CASSLGQARYEQYF. This sequence joins TRBV7-9 and TRBJ2-7; D remains unclear. V lost 1 base, J lost 3 bases, and 10 bases lay in between. In germline, CDR1 is SEHNR, CDR2 FQNEAQ (reference sequence). The CDR3 has 14 residues. The whole variable domain, filled in from reference TRBV7-9 and TRBJ2-7, reads DTGVSQNPRHKITKRGQNVTFRCDPISEHNRLYWYRQTLGQGPEFLTYFQNEAQLEKSRLLSDRFSAERPKGSFSTLEIQRTEQGDSAMYLCASSLGQARYEQYFGPGTRLTVT.

With respect to this clonotype: A clone one base away is much larger, so this may be a read error. The chain is built from TRBV29-1 and TRBJ2-5; D is perhaps TRBD1 (6 bases). V lost 5 bases and J 5 bases, leaving 15 bases between the germline ends. The CDR3 extends over 13 amino acids. The germline V gene has CDR1 SQVTM and CDR2 ANQGSEA. The CDR3 region has the DNA TGCAGCGTTCGGACAGCATTGGTGGAGACCCAGTACTTC. Translation gives CSVRTALVETQYF.

J is TRBJ2-7 and V is TRBV20-1, with 13 bases matching TRBD2. The junction had 4 bases not matched to a gene; V was cut back by 6 bases and J by 5 bases. Looked up from germline, CDR1 is DFQATT and CDR2 is SNEGSKA (reference sequence). CDR3 size: 13 residues. The CDR3, as DNA: TGCAGTGCCCGACTAGCGGGAGGAAACGAGCAGTACTTC. Translation gives CSARLAGGNEQYF.

This clonotype was seen only a few times. The gene calls are TRBV28 and TRBJ2-7; 9 bases align to TRBD1. In germline, CDR1 is MDHEN, CDR2 SYDVKM. Losses at the gene ends were 7 bases for V and 5 bases for J; bases not matched to a gene: 6. The CDR3 extends over 13 amino acids. CDR3: CASTPTGGHEQYF. The CDR3 DNA is TGTGCCAGCACCCCGACAGGGGGGCACGAGCAGTACTTC.